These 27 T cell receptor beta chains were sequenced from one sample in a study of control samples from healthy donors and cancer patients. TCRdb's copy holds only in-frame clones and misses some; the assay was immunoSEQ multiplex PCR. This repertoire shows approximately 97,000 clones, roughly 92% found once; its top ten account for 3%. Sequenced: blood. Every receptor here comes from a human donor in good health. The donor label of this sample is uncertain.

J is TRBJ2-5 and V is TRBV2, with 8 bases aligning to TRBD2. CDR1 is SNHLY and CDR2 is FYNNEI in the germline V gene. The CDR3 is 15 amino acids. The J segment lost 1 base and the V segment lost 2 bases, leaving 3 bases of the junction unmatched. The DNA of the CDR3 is TGTGCCAGCAGTGAAACCGGGACTAGCCAAGAGACCCAGTACTTC. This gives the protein CASSETGTSQETQYF.

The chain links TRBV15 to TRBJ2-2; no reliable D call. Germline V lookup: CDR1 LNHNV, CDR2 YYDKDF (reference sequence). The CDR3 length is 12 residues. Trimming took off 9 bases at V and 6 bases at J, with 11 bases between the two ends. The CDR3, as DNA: TGTGCCACTGCGTCGATGTCCGGGGAGCTGTTTTTT. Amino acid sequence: CATASMSGELFF.

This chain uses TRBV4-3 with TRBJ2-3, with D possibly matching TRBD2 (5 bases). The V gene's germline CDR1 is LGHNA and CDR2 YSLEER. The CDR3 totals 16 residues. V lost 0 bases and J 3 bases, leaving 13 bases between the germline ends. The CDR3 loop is CASSQDWRSSTDTQYF. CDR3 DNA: TGCGCCAGCAGCCAAGATTGGAGGAGCTCGACAGATACGCAGTATTTT.

As DNA, the CDR3 is TGTGCCAGCAGTTTCAGGGGCCTAAATGAAAAACTGTTTTTT. Translated: CASSFRGLNEKLFF. The rearrangement links TRBV27 to TRBJ1-4, with D possibly TRBD1 on 6 matching bases. The CDR3 spans 14 residues. The germline CDR1 and CDR2 sequences are MNHEY and SMNVEV (reference sequence). The V end lost 3 bases, the J end lost 5 bases, and 10 bases lay between the germline ends.

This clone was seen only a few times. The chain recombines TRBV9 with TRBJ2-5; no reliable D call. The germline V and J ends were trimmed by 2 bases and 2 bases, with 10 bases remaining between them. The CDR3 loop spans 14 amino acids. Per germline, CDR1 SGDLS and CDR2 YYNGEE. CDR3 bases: TGTGCCAGCAGCGTCGACACCAGGCAAGAGACCCAGTACTTC. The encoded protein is CASSVDTRQETQYF.

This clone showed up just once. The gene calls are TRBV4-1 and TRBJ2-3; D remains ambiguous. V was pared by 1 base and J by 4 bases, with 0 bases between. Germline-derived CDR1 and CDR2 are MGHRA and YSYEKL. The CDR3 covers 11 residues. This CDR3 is CASSQADTQYF. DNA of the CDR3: TGCGCCAGCAGCCAAGCAGATACGCAGTATTTT.

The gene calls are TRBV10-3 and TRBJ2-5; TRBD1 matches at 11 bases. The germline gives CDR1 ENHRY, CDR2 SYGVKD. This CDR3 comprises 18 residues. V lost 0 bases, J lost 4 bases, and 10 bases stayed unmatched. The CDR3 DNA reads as TGTGCCATCAGTGAGTCGCTATCAGGGACAGGGGGTTCAGAGACCCAGTACTTC. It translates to CAISESLSGTGGSETQYF.

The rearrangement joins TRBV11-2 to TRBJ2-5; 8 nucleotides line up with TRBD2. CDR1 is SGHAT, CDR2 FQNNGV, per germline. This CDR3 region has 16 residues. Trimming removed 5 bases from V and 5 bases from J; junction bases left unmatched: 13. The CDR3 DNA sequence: TGTGCCAGCAGCGCCACCCGCGGTACGGGAGGGGAGACCCAGTACTTC. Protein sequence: CASSATRGTGGETQYF.

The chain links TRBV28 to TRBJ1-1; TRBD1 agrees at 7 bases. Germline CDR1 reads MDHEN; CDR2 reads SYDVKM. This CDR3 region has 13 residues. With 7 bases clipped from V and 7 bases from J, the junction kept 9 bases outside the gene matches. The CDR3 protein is CASKGTAFNEAFF. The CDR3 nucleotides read TGTGCCAGCAAGGGGACAGCTTTTAATGAAGCTTTCTTT.

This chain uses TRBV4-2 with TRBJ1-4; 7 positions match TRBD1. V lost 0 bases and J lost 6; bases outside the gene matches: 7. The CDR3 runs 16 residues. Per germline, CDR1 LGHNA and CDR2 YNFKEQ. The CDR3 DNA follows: TGTGCCAGCAGCCAAGACTCGACAGGGACATATGAAAAACTGTTTTTT. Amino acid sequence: CASSQDSTGTYEKLFF.

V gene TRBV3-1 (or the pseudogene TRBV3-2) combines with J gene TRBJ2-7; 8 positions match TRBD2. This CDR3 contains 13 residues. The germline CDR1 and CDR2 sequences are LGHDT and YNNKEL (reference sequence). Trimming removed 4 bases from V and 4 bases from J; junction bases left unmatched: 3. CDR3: CASSPGGGYEQYV. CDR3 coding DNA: TGTGCCAGCAGCCCCGGGGGGGGTTACGAGCAGTACGTC.

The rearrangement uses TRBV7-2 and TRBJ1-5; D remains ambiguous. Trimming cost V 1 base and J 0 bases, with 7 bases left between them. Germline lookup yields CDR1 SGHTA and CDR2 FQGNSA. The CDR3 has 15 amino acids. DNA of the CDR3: TGTGCCAGCAGCTTAGTTGTGGGTAGCAATCAGCCCCAGCATTTT. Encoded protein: CASSLVVGSNQPQHF.

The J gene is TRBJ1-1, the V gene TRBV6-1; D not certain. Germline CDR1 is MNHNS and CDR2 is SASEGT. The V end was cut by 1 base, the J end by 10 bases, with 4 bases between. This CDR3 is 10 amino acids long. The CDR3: CASSEGGAFF. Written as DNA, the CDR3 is TGTGCCAGCAGTGAAGGCGGAGCTTTCTTT.

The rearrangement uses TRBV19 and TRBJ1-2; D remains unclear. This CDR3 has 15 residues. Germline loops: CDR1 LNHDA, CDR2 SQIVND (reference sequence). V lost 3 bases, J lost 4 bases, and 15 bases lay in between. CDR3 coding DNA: TGTGCCAGTAGTATTCAACTGGGCACGGGCTATGGCTACACCTTC. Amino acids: CASSIQLGTGYGYTF.

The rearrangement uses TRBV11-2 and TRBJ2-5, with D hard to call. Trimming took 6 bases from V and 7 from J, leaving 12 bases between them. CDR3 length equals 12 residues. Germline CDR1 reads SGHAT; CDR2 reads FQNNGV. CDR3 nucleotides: TGTGCCAGCAGTCCATCCTTCGGGACCCAGTACTTC. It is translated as CASSPSFGTQYF. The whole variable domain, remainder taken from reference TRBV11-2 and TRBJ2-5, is EAGVAQSPRYKIIEKRQSVAFWCNPISGHATLYWYQQILGQGPKLLIQFQNNGVVDDSQLPKDRFSAERLKGVDSTLKIQPAKLEDSAVYLCASSPSFGTQYFGPGTRLLVL.

CDR3 region: CASSYVAGNTGELFF. The DNA for the CDR3 is TGTGCCAGCAGTTATGTAGCAGGGAACACCGGGGAGCTGTTTTTT. The rearrangement links TRBV6-6 to TRBJ2-2; D call uncertain. The V and J ends lost 3 bases and 1 base respectively, with 9 bases between them. The CDR3 length is 15 residues. From germline, CDR1 is MNHNY and CDR2 SVGAGI (reference sequence).

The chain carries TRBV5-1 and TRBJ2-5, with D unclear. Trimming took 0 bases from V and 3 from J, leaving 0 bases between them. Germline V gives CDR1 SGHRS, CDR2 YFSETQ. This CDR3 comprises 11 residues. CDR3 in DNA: TGCGCCAGCAGCTTGGAAGAGACCCAGTACTTC. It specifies CASSLEETQYF.

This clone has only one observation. The CDR3, as DNA: TGTGCCAGCGTTAGACAGGGACAGCCCCAGCATTTT. Translation gives CASVRQGQPQHF. The chain recombines TRBV6-5 with TRBJ1-5; 7 bases line up with TRBD1. V was pared by 8 bases and J by 7 bases, with 5 bases of the junction left unmatched. Germline V CDR1 and CDR2: MNHEY, SVGAGI. This CDR3 has 12 residues.

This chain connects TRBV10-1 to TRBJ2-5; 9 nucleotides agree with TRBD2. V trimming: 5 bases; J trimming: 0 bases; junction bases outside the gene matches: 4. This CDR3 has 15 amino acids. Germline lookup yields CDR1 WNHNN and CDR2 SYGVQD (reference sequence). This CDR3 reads CASSPSGVNQETQYF. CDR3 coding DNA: TGCGCCAGCAGTCCTAGCGGGGTGAACCAAGAGACCCAGTACTTC.

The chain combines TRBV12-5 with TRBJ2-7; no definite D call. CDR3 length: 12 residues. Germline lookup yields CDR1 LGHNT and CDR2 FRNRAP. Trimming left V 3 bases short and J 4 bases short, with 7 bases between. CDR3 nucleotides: TGTGCTAGTGGTTTAAACTTTTACGAGCAGTACTTC. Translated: CASGLNFYEQYF.

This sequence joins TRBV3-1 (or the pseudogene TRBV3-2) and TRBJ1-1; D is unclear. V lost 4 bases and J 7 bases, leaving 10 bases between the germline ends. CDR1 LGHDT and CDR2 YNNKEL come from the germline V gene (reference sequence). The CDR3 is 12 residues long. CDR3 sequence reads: CASSLLGSEAFF. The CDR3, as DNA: TGTGCCAGCAGCCTACTAGGGAGTGAAGCTTTCTTT.

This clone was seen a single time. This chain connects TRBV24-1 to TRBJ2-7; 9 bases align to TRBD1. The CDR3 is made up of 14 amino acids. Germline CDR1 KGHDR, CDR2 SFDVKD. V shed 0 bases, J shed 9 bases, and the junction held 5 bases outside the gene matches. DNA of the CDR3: TGTGCCACCAGTGATTTGGGGACAGGGCAGGGGCAGTACGTC. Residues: CATSDLGTGQGQYV.

This CDR3 is CASSPRGGETQYF. In DNA, the CDR3 is TGTGCCAGCAGCCCACGGGGGGGAGAGACCCAGTACTTC. The chain carries TRBV6-5 and TRBJ2-5, with TRBD2 matching over 8 bases. The CDR3 contains 13 residues. CDR1 is MNHEY, CDR2 SVGAGI, per germline. Trimming cost V 6 bases and J 4 bases; bases outside gene matches: 4.

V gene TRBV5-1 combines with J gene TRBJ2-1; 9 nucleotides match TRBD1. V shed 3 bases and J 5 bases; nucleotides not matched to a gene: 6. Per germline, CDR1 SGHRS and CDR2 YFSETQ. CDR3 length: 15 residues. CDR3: CASSWGTGPNNEQFF. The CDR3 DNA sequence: TGCGCCAGCAGCTGGGGGACAGGGCCAAACAATGAGCAGTTCTTC.

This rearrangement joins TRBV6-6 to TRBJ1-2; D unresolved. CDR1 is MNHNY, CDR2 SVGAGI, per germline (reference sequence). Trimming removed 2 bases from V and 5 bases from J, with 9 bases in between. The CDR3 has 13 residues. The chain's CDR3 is CASSYIGYYGYTF. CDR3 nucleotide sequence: TGTGCCAGCAGTTACATCGGCTATTATGGCTACACCTTC.

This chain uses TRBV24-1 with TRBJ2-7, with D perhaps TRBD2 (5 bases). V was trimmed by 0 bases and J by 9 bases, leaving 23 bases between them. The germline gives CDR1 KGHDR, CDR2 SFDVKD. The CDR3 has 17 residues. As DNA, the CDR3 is TGTGCCACCAGTGATTTGGGTTGGTCAGGTCTAGCTTTTATGCAGTACGTC. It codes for CATSDLGWSGLAFMQYV.

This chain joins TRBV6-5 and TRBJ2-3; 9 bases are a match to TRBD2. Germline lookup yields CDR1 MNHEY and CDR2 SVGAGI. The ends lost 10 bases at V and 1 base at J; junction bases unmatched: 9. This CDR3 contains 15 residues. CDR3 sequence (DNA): TGTGCCACCTACAAGCGACTAGCGGGCACAGATACGCAGTATTTT. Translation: CATYKRLAGTDTQYF.